This TCR beta chain derives from a study of shared clonotypes between healthy human individuals. Points from the study as a whole: Sequencing depth was expected to affect clonotype sharing among donors.

There were only Caucasian adults among the donors, and all lived in Nashville, Tennessee. Notes on this clone: The antigen is unknown.

The assay was carried out at the deep level. Ten immunoSEQ deep assay plates were used to sequence unsorted PBMC DNA. The table came from immunoSEQ multiplex PCR; TCRdb's copy has only in-frame clones and leaves some out. The sample consists of roughly 450,000 clones, 70% to 80% of them appearing once. The receptor was derived from a woman aged 35 to 49 in good health. Some clones in this sample may be carry-over from other donors' samples. Input material: PBMCs.

The CDR3 DNA reads as TGTGCCAGTAGTATTAGTGGCCAGGAAGCTTTCTTT. Residues: CASSISGQEAFF. The chain links TRBV19 to TRBJ1-1, with unresolved D. CDR3 length: 12 residues. V was clipped by 3 bases and J by 8 bases, with 10 bases between them. Germline V gives CDR1 LNHDA, CDR2 SQIVND (reference sequence).